This entry features one T cell receptor beta chain sequence. The data derive from a study of blood T cell repertoires in COVID-19. V was trimmed by 0 bases and J by 4 bases, leaving 9 bases between them. The CDR3 covers 14 residues. Germline-derived CDR1 and CDR2 are SGHNT and YYREEE (reference sequence). Libraries were prepared by immunoSEQ multiplex PCR; TCRdb keeps only in-frame clonotypes and omits some of them. The sample has 130,000 or so clones, roughly 80% seen once. This TCR came from a man aged 35 to 55 with acute COVID-19. The rearrangement uses TRBV5-4 and TRBJ2-3; D is unclear. Input material: PBMCs or T cells enriched from blood (not recorded which). The CDR3 DNA is TGTGCCAGCAGCTTGGATAGTTTATCAGATACGCAGTATTTT. This codes for CASSLDSLSDTQYF.